The source of this TCR beta chain is a study of shared clonotypes between healthy human individuals. Assay used: immunoSEQ multiplex PCR; TCRdb lists only in-frame clones, some missing. The sample lists 1.5 million to 2.5 million clones, approximately 95% occurring once. Only CD45RO-negative cells positively selected for CCR7 counted as naive CD8 cells, so terminally differentiated effector memory CD45RA+ cells were excluded. This CDR3 contains 13 residues. Trimming took off 0 bases at V and 2 bases at J, with 5 bases between the two ends. Germline loops: CDR1 WSHSY, CDR2 SAAADI. The sequencing input was naive CD8+ T cells sorted from blood. This clonotype was obtained from a man younger than 35 in good health. The chain joins TRBV10-2 to TRBJ2-7; D gene uncertain. The CDR3 DNA sequence: TGCGCCAGCAGTGAGTCCCAGACCTACGAGCAGTACTTC. It yields the protein CASSESQTYEQYF.